This TCR beta chain derives from a study of cytomegalovirus exposure and HLA in healthy donors. Findings of the study overall: An observed cluster of highly shared sequence variants was recorded as a likely sequencing artifact.

J gave up 5 bases and V 5 bases, and 3 bases lay outside the gene matches. In germline, CDR1 is SGHKS, CDR2 YYEKEE (reference sequence). This CDR3 has 13 residues. Turning to this clone: What it binds is not known.

The PCR contained 60 Vbeta and 13 Jbeta primers. Some clones are missing from TCRdb's copy, which holds only in-frame ones; the method was immunoSEQ multiplex PCR. The sample contains 170,000 or so clones, roughly 75% of which appear only once. The V gene is TRBV5-5, the J gene TRBJ2-7; 11 nucleotides line up with TRBD1. Specimen: PBMCs. The receptor was isolated from a woman aged 50 to 60 in good health and CMV-seropositive. The CDR3 DNA sequence: TGTGCCAGCAGACGGGACAGGGGGAACGAGCAGTACTTC. Protein sequence: CASRRDRGNEQYF.